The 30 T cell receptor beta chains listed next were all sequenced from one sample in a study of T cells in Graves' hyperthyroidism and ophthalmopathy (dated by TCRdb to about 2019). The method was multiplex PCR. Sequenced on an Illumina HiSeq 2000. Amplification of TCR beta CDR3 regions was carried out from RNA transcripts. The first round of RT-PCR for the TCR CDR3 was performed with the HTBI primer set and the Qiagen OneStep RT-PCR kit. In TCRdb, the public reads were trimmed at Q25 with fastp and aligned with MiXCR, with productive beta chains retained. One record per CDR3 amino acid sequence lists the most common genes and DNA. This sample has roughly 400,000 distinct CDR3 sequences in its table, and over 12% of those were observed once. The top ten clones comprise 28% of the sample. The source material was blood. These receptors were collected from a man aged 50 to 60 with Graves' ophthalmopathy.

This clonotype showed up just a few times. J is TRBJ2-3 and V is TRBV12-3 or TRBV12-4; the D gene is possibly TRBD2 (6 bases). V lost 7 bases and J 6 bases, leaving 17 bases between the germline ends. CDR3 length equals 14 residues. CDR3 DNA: TGTGCCAGCACGGGAGACTCCGACCTGGATACGCAGTATTTT. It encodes CASTGDSDLDTQYF.

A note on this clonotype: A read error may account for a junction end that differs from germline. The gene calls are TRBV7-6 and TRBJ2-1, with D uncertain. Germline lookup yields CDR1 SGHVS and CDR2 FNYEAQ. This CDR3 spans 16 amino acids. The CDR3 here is CAGSLLVQSSYNEQFF. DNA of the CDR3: TGTGCCGGCAGCTTACTCGTTCAAAGCTCCTACAATGAGCAGTTCTTC.

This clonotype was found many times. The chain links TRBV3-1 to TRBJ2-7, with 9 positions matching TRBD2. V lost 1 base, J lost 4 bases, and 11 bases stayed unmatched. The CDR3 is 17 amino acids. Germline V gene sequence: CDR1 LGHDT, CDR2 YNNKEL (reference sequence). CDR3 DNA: TGTGCCAGCAGCCAAGGACTAGCGGTCTTAACGGGGTACGAGCAGTACTTC. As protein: CASSQGLAVLTGYEQYF.

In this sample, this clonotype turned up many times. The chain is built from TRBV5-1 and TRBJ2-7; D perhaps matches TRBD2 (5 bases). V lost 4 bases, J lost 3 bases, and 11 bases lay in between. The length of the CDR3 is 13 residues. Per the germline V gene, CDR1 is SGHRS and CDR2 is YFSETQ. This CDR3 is CASSPTSYYEQYF. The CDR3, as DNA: TGCGCCAGCAGCCCTACTAGTTACTACGAGCAGTACTTC.

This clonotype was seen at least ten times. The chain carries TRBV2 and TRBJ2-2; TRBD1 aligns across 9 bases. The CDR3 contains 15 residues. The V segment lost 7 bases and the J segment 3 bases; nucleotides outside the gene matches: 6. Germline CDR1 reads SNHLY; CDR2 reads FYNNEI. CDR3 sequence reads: CASKPQGADTGELFF. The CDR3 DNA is TGTGCCAGCAAACCACAGGGGGCGGACACCGGGGAGCTGTTTTTT.

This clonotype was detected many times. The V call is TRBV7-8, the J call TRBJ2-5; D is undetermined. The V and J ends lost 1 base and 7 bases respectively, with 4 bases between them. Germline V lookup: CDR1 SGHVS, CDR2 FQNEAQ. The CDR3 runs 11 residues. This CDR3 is CASSLEGTQYF. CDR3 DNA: TGTGCCAGCAGCTTAGAGGGGACCCAGTACTTC.

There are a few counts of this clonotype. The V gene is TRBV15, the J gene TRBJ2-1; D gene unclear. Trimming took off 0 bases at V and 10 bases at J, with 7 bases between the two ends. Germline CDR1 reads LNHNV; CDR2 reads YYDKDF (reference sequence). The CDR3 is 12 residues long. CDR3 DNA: TGTGCCACCAGCAGAGATCGTTTAGAGCAGTTCTTC. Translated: CATSRDRLEQFF.

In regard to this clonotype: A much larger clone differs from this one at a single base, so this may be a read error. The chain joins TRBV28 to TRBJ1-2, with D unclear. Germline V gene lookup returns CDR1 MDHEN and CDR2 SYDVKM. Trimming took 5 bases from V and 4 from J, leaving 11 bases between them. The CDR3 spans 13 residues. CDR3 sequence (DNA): TGTGCCAGCAGTCAAGGCCAGCCCTATGGCTACACCTTC. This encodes CASSQGQPYGYTF.

CDR3 loop: CSVEDHYGYTF. Here the CDR3 DNA reads TGCAGCGTTGAAGATCACTATGGCTACACCTTC. V is TRBV29-1 and J is TRBJ1-2; D uncertain. The CDR3 is 11 amino acids. Germline CDR1 SQVTM, CDR2 ANQGSEA. V shed 0 bases and J shed 3 bases, with 2 bases lying between them.

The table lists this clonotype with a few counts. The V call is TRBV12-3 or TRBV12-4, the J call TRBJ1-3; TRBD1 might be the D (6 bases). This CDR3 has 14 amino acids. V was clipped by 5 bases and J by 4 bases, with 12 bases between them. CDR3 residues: CASSDRQDGNTIYF. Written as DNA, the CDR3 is TGTGCCAGCAGTGACCGACAGGACGGAAACACCATATATTTT.

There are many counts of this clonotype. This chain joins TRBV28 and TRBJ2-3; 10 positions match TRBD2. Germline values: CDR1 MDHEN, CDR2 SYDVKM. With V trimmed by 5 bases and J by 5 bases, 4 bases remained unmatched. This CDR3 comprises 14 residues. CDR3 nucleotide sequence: TGTGCCAGCAGTGGGACTAGCGTGGGAGATACGCAGTATTTT. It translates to CASSGTSVGDTQYF.

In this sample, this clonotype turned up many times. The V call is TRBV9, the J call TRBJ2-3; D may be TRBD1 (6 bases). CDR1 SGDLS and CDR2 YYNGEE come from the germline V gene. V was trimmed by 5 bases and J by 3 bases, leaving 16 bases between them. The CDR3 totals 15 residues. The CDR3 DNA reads TGTGCCAGCAGTCCTACCGACACAGGGACAGATACGCAGTATTTT. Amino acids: CASSPTDTGTDTQYF.

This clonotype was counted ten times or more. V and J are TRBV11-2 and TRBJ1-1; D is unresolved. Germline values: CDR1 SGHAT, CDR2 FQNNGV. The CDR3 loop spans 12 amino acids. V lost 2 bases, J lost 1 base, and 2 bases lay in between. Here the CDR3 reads CASSLTNTEAFF. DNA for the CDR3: TGTGCCAGCAGCTTAACGAACACTGAAGCTTTCTTT.

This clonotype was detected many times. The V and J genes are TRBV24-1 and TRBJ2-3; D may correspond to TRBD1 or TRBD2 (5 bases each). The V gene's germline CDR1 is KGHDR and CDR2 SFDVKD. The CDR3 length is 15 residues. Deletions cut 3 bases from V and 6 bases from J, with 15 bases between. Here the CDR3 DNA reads TGTGCCACCAGTGATCAGGGCAGGAGCGGTGATACGCAGTATTTT. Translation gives CATSDQGRSGDTQYF.

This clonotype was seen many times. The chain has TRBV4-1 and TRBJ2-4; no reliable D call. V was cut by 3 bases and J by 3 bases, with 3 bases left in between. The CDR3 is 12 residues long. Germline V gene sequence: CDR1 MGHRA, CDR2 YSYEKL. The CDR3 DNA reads TGCGCCAGCAGCCACAGCAAAAACATTCAGTACTTC. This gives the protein CASSHSKNIQYF.

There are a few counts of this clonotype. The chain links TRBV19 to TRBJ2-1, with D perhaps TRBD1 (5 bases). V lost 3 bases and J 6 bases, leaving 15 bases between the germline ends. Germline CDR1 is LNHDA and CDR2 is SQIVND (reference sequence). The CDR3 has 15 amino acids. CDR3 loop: CASSIDRKPINEQFF. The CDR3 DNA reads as TGTGCCAGTAGTATCGACAGAAAACCCATCAATGAGCAGTTCTTC.

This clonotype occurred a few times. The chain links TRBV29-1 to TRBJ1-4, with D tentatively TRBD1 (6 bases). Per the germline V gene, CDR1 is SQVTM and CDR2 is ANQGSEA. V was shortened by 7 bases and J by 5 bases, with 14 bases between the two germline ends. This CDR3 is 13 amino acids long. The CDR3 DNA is TGCAGCGCCGAGGACAGAGACAATGAAAAACTGTTTTTT. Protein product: CSAEDRDNEKLFF. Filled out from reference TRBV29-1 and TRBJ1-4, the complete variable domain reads SAVISQKPSRDICQRGTSLTIQCQVDSQVTMMFWYRQQPGQSLTLIATANQGSEATYESGFVIDKFPISRPNLTFSTLTVSNMSPEDSSIYLCSAEDRDNEKLFFGSGTQLSVL.

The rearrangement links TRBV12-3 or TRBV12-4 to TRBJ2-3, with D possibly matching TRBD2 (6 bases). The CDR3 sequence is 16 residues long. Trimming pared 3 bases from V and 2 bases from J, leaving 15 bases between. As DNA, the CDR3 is TGTGCCAGCAGTTTTTTTTTAGCGGAGCACACAGATACGCAGTATTTT. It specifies CASSFFLAEHTDTQYF.

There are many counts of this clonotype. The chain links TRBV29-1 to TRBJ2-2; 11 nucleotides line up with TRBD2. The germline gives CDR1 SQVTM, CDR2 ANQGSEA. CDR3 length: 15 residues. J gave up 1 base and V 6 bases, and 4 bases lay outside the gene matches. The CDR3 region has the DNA TGCAGCGTCGTAACTAGCGGGAGGAACACCGGGGAGCTGTTTTTT. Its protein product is CSVVTSGRNTGELFF.

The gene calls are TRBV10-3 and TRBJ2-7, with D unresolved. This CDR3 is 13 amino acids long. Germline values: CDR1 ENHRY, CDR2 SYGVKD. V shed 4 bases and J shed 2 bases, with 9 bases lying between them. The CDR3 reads CAISVAQTYEQYF. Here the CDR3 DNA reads TGTGCCATCAGTGTGGCCCAAACCTACGAGCAGTACTTC.

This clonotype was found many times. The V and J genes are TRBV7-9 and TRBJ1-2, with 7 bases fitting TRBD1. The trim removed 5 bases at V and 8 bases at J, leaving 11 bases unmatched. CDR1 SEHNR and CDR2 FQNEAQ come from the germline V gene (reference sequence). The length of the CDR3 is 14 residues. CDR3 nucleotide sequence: TGTGCCAGCAGCCACACACGACACAGGGGCGGCTACACCTTC. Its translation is CASSHTRHRGGYTF.

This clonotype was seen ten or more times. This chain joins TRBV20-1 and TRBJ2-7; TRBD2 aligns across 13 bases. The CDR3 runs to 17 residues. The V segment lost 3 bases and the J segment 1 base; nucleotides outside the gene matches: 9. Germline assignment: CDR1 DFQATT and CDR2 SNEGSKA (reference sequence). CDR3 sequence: CSARLRTSGRLSYEQYF. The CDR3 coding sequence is TGCAGTGCTAGGTTGAGGACTAGCGGGAGACTATCCTACGAGCAGTACTTC.

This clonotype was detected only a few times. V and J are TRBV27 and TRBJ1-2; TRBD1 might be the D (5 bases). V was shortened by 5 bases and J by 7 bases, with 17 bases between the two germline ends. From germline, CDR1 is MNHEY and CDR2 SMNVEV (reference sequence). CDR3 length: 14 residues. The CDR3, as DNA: TGTGCCAGCAGTACAAACTCCGGGACGCCTGGCTACACCTTC. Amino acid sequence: CASSTNSGTPGYTF.

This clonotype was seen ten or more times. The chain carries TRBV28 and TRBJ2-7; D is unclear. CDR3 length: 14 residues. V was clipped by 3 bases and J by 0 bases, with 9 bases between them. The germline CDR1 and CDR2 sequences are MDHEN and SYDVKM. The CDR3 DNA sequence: TGTGCCAGCAGTTTTGTAGGGTCCTCCTACGAGCAGTACTTC. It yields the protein CASSFVGSSYEQYF.

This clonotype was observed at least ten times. CDR3 loop: CASGGNQPQHF. CDR3 sequence (DNA): TGTGCTAGTGGAGGCAATCAGCCCCAGCATTTT. The chain carries TRBV12-5 and TRBJ1-5; D is ambiguous. Trimming removed 6 bases from V and 2 bases from J, with 2 bases in between. This CDR3 contains 11 residues. From germline, CDR1 is LGHNT and CDR2 FRNRAP.

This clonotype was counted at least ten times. The CDR3 protein is CASSRLGGLNTEAFF. The DNA for the CDR3 is TGTGCCAGCAGTCGCCTTGGGGGTTTGAACACTGAAGCTTTCTTT. The chain links TRBV6-2 or TRBV6-3 to TRBJ1-1; weak D call: TRBD1 (5 bases). CDR1 and CDR2 from the germline V gene are MNHEY and SVGEGT. The CDR3 spans 15 residues. V was trimmed by 5 bases and J by 0 bases, leaving 13 bases between them.

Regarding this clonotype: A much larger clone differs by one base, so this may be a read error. This chain's CDR3 is CANRARVNTEAFF. CDR3 nucleotides: TGTGCCAACAGGGCCAGGGTGAACACTGAAGCTTTCTTT. The V call is TRBV6-1, the J call TRBJ1-1, with D possibly TRBD1 on 6 matching bases. V dropped 10 bases and J dropped 0 bases, with 12 bases sitting between them. The CDR3 is 13 residues long. Germline assignment: CDR1 MNHNS and CDR2 SASEGT.

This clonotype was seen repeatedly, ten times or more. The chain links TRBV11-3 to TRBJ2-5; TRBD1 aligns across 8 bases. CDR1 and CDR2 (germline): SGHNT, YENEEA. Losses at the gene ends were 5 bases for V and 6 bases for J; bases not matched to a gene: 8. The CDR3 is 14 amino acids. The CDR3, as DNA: TGTGCCAGCAGCCCGCGGACAGGGACGCAGACCCAGTACTTC. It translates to CASSPRTGTQTQYF.

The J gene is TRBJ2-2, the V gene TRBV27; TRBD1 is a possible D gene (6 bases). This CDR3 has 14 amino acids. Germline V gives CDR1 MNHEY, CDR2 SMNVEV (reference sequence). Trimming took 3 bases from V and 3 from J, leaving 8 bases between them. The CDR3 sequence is CASSFRGYTGELFF. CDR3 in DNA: TGTGCCAGCAGTTTCAGGGGATACACCGGGGAGCTGTTTTTT.

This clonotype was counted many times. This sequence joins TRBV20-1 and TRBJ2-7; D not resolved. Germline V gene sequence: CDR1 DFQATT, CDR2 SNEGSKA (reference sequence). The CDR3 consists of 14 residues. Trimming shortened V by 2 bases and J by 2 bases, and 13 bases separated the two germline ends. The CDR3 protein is CSARITGIAYEQYF. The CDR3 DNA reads TGCAGTGCTAGAATAACGGGCATAGCCTACGAGCAGTACTTC.